This TCR beta chain was documented in a study of T cells in women clearing cervical HPV infection. Broader study findings: Repertoire richness, not evenness, was significantly elevated in CIN3+ cases versus controls.

To note about this clone: Its specificity is unknown. The read finishes 3 residues shy of the CDR3 end, and the germline J gene is used to complete it.

Here immunoSEQ multiplex PCR was the method, and the copy in TCRdb shows in-frame clones only, minus some. Found here are about 30,000 clones; the top ten clones hold about 6.4%. Between the trimmed V and J ends, which lost 2 bases and 1 base, there was a span of 11 bases. CDR1 MNHEY and CDR2 SVGEGT come from the germline V gene. This CDR3 is built from 15 residues. Sequencing was done on a sample of blood buffy coat. The sequence was obtained from a woman aged 18-70 years with a cervical HPV16 infection that either progressed to CIN3+ or cleared (not recorded which). V and J are TRBV6-2 or TRBV6-3 and TRBJ1-1; D remains ambiguous. The part of the CDR3 DNA that was read is TGTGCCAGCAGTTACAGCGGGGAGGCGAACACTGAA. Amino acid sequence: CASSYSGEANTE. The CDR3 reads in full as CASSYSGEANTEAFF.